This is a list of T cell receptor beta chains from one sample in a study of naive and memory T cell subsets. In TCRdb, the UMI-ligation and nested PCR reads were re-called with MiXCR into one record per CDR3 protein. There are 150,000 or so distinct CDR3 sequences in the sample; 20% to 25% occur only once, and over 0.09% lies in the top ten. The specimen was naive CD4+ T cells from blood. These receptors originate from a human donor in good health. The CDR3 runs from the conserved cysteine through the conserved F or W. The D gene is left open where the match is weak. Size is stated for part of the rows, as once, few or many counts, or as a class when the clone is expanded.

v_gene: TRBV7-2
d_gene: .
j_gene: TRBJ1-4
abundance: many
CDR3aa: CASSLGFRHEKLFF
CDR3nt: TGTGCCAGCAGCTTAGGTTTCCGCCATGAAAAACTGTTTTTT

v_gene: TRBV28
d_gene: .
j_gene: TRBJ2-1
abundance: .
CDR3aa: CASSLPSFNEQFF
CDR3nt: TGTGCCAGCAGTCTCCCCTCCTTCAATGAGCAGTTCTTC

v_gene: TRBV24-1
d_gene: TRBD1
j_gene: TRBJ2-1
abundance: few
CDR3aa: CATKDRDLEFF
CDR3nt: TGTGCCACCAAGGACAGGGACCTCGAGTTCTTC

v_gene: TRBV5-1
d_gene: TRBD2
j_gene: TRBJ2-1
abundance: few
CDR3aa: CASSPRLAGGEGTNEQFF
CDR3nt: TGCGCCAGCAGCCCAAGACTAGCGGGAGGGGAGGGGACCAATGAGCAGTTCTTC

v_gene: TRBV6-5
d_gene: .
j_gene: TRBJ1-6
abundance: few
CDR3aa: CASRRRQNNSPLHF
CDR3nt: TGTGCCAGCAGGAGGAGACAAAATAATTCACCCCTCCACTTT

v_gene: TRBV6-5
d_gene: .
j_gene: TRBJ2-2
abundance: many
CDR3aa: CASSKNTGELFF
CDR3nt: TGTGCCAGCAGTAAGAACACCGGGGAGCTGTTTTTT

v_gene: TRBV4-1
d_gene: .
j_gene: TRBJ2-5
abundance: .
CDR3aa: CASSQVRGALQETQYF
CDR3nt: TGCGCCAGCAGCCAAGTCAGAGGGGCCCTCCAAGAGACCCAGTACTTC

v_gene: TRBV5-1
d_gene: TRBD1
j_gene: TRBJ1-4
abundance: .
CDR3aa: CASSYDRGDEKLFF
CDR3nt: TGCGCCAGCAGCTATGACAGGGGAGACGAAAAACTGTTTTTT

v_gene: TRBV5-1
d_gene: TRBD2
j_gene: TRBJ2-7
abundance: .
CDR3aa: CASSLGPSGSSYEQYF
CDR3nt: TGCGCCAGCAGCTTGGGACCTAGCGGGAGCTCCTACGAGCAGTACTTC

v_gene: TRBV7-8
d_gene: .
j_gene: TRBJ2-5
abundance: many
CDR3aa: CASKTRGERAQYF
CDR3nt: TGTGCCAGTAAGACCCGAGGGGAACGGGCCCAGTACTTC

v_gene: TRBV3-1
d_gene: .
j_gene: TRBJ1-5
abundance: few
CDR3aa: CASSRSYSNQPQHF
CDR3nt: TGTGCCAGCAGCCGCAGTTATAGCAATCAGCCCCAGCATTTT

v_gene: TRBV19
d_gene: .
j_gene: TRBJ2-7
abundance: few
CDR3aa: CASSGGGTPGYEQYF
CDR3nt: TGTGCCAGTAGCGGGGGAGGCACACCGGGATACGAGCAGTACTTC

v_gene: TRBV20-1
d_gene: .
j_gene: TRBJ1-3
abundance: few
CDR3aa: CSASIISLGNTIYF
CDR3nt: TGCAGTGCCAGCATTATATCTCTTGGAAACACCATATATTTT

v_gene: TRBV15
d_gene: TRBD2
j_gene: TRBJ2-7
abundance: .
CDR3aa: CATSREASGQYEQYF
CDR3nt: TGTGCCACCAGCAGAGAGGCTAGCGGCCAATACGAGCAGTACTTC

v_gene: TRBV5-1
d_gene: .
j_gene: TRBJ2-7
abundance: many
CDR3aa: CASSLSVNTYEQYF
CDR3nt: TGCGCCAGCAGCTTGAGTGTGAATACCTACGAGCAGTACTTC

v_gene: TRBV5-1
d_gene: TRBD2
j_gene: TRBJ2-3
abundance: .
CDR3aa: CASSWSAGGRTDTQYF
CDR3nt: TGCGCCAGCAGCTGGTCAGCGGGAGGGCGCACAGATACGCAGTATTTT

v_gene: TRBV30
d_gene: TRBD2
j_gene: TRBJ2-2
abundance: .
CDR3aa: CAWRGSGRSPTGELFF
CDR3nt: TGTGCCTGGAGGGGTAGCGGGAGAAGCCCCACCGGGGAGCTGTTTTTT

v_gene: TRBV27
d_gene: .
j_gene: TRBJ1-2
abundance: .
CDR3aa: CASSLQGNYGYTF
CDR3nt: TGTGCCAGCAGTCTACAGGGTAACTATGGCTACACCTTC

v_gene: TRBV29-1
d_gene: .
j_gene: TRBJ2-7
abundance: once
CDR3aa: CSDNDRSYEQYF
CDR3nt: TGCAGCGACAACGACAGGAGCTACGAGCAGTACTTC

v_gene: TRBV6-5
d_gene: TRBD2
j_gene: TRBJ2-5
abundance: few
CDR3aa: CASSYYLTSGQETQYF
CDR3nt: TGTGCCAGCAGTTACTATTTGACTAGCGGACAAGAGACCCAGTACTTC

v_gene: TRBV7-2
d_gene: .
j_gene: TRBJ2-7
abundance: many
CDR3aa: CASSLDRTYSYEQYF
CDR3nt: TGTGCCAGCAGCTTAGACAGAACTTACTCCTACGAGCAGTACTTC

v_gene: TRBV6-2/TRBV6-3
d_gene: .
j_gene: TRBJ2-5
abundance: .
CDR3aa: CASSFAPGQTQYF
CDR3nt: TGTGCCAGCAGTTTCGCGCCCGGTCAGACCCAGTACTTC

v_gene: TRBV3-1
d_gene: TRBD2
j_gene: TRBJ2-1
abundance: .
CDR3aa: CASSPLAGVLFNEQFF
CDR3nt: TGTGCCAGCAGCCCCCTCGCGGGAGTACTCTTCAATGAGCAGTTCTTC

v_gene: TRBV12-3/TRBV12-4
d_gene: .
j_gene: TRBJ2-1
abundance: few
CDR3aa: CASRKQRGHTNEQFF
CDR3nt: TGTGCCAGCAGAAAACAGCGAGGGCACACGAATGAGCAGTTCTTC

v_gene: TRBV12-3/TRBV12-4
d_gene: .
j_gene: TRBJ1-5
abundance: .
CDR3aa: CASSSNRVSNQPQHF
CDR3nt: TGTGCCAGCAGTTCTAATAGGGTTTCCAATCAGCCCCAGCATTTT

v_gene: TRBV7-2
d_gene: TRBD2
j_gene: TRBJ2-3
abundance: few
CDR3aa: CASSLAGGPTDTQYF
CDR3nt: TGTGCCAGCAGCTTAGCGGGAGGGCCCACAGATACGCAGTATTTT

v_gene: TRBV10-3
d_gene: .
j_gene: TRBJ2-3
abundance: few
CDR3aa: CATSLGQPTDTQYF
CDR3nt: TGTGCCACCTCCCTAGGGCAGCCCACAGATACGCAGTATTTT